Listed below are T cell receptor beta chains from one sample, sequenced in a study of graft-versus-host responses after intestinal transplantation. Sequencing was performed with immunoSEQ multiplex PCR; in TCRdb, only in-frame clones are kept and a portion is missing. Of 130,000 or so clones detected, roughly nine tenths appear once; the ten largest clones hold over 0.15%. Their specific antigens are unknown. The sequencing here drew on unstimulated CD4+ T cells sorted from spleen or lymph node cells, taken before intestinal transplant. The receptors shown here come from a human donor who received an intestinal transplant. Both conserved end residues are part of each CDR3. D genes are given only for firm matches. Clone size is shown for a subset of rows, as once, few, many or a class of expanded clone.

J	size	D	V	DNA	CDR3
TRBJ2-5	-	-	TRBV6-5	TGTGCCAGCAGAGAAACCGGAAGCCAAGAGACCCAGTACTTC	CASRETGSQETQYF
TRBJ1-6	-	TRBD1	TRBV11-2	TGTGCCAGCAGCTTAGATCGGTCAGGGGGCTATAATTCACCCCTCCACTTT	CASSLDRSGGYNSPLHF
TRBJ1-1	-	-	TRBV5-6	TGTGCCAGCAGCTTACGGAGCGCGAACACTGAAGCTTTCTTT	CASSLRSANTEAFF
TRBJ2-3	once	TRBD2	TRBV14	TGTGCCAGCAGCCAAGTGGTGGGACTAGCAGATACGCAGTATTTT	CASSQVVGLADTQYF
TRBJ1-2	-	-	TRBV18	TGTGCCAGCTCACCAGCGGGACCCGTAGATGGCTACACCTTC	CASSPAGPVDGYTF
TRBJ1-6	-	TRBD1	TRBV18	TGTGCCAGCTCACCATGGACAGGGGTTGATAATTCACCCCTCCACTTT	CASSPWTGVDNSPLHF
TRBJ1-3	-	TRBD1	TRBV7-9	TGTGCCATCCCGGGACAGAGCTCTGGAAACACCATATATTTT	CAIPGQSSGNTIYF
TRBJ1-2	-	-	TRBV2	TGTGCCAGCAGTGTTGAGGGGCTTACAACCCATGGCTACACCTTC	CASSVEGLTTHGYTF
TRBJ1-2	-	TRBD1	TRBV5-1	TGCGCCAGCAGTCCCCTCTCCGGGACAGGGAATTATGGCTATACCTTC	CASSPLSGTGNYGYTF
TRBJ2-7	-	-	TRBV5-1	TGCGCCAGCAGCTTGCCCGGAAGGGGGGACTACGAGCAGTACTTC	CASSLPGRGDYEQYF
TRBJ2-2	-	-	TRBV27	TGTGCCAGCAGCCCCACGGTAGGGGGTGCCCTCCCCGGGGAGCTGTTTTTT	CASSPTVGGALPGELFF
TRBJ1-6	-	TRBD1	TRBV7-6	TGTGCCACACGACGCTCGACAGGGGGAAATTCACCCCTCCACTTT	CATRRSTGGNSPLHF
TRBJ2-2	-	-	TRBV19	TGTGCCAGTAGGACTGACCTGCGGGGGGAGCTGTTTTTT	CASRTDLRGELFF
TRBJ1-1	-	TRBD1	TRBV5-4	TGTGCCAGCAGCCGAAAGACAGGGGGGGCTGAAGCTTTCTTT	CASSRKTGGAEAFF
TRBJ2-3	once	TRBD2	TRBV25-1	TGTGCCAGCAGCCCCCGGTGGGGGGGTCTGACGCAGTATTTT	CASSPRWGGLTQYF
TRBJ1-2	-	-	TRBV2	TGTGCCAGCAGTGGGGGCAGCTACACCTTC	CASSGGSYTF
TRBJ1-2	-	TRBD1	TRBV29-1	TGCAGCACCGACAGGGACGTTGGCTACACCTTC	CSTDRDVGYTF
TRBJ2-7	-	TRBD1	TRBV5-1	TGCGCCAGCAGCTTGCCCGGGACAGGCTACGAGCAGTACTTC	CASSLPGTGYEQYF
TRBJ2-7	once	-	TRBV11-3	TGTGCCAGCAGCCCAGGGGGGGGACTTTCCTACGAGCAGTACTTC	CASSPGGGLSYEQYF
TRBJ1-1	-	-	TRBV9	TGTGCCAGCAGCGCCTGGACAGAATACACTGAAGCTTTCTTT	CASSAWTEYTEAFF
TRBJ1-3	-	-	TRBV6-6	TGTGCCAGCAGTTACTCCCCTCAAGGGATTGGAAACACCATATATTTT	CASSYSPQGIGNTIYF
TRBJ1-1	-	-	TRBV10-2	TGCGCCAGCAGATCGAGGTCCGGCAACACTGAAGCTTTCTTT	CASRSRSGNTEAFF
TRBJ1-1	-	-	TRBV12-5	TGTGCTAGTGGTCGGAGGGGCTCGCAGATGAACACTGAAGCTTTCTTT	CASGRRGSQMNTEAFF
TRBJ1-6	-	TRBD1	TRBV6-1	TGTGCCAGCAGTGAGGGCAGGGGGCCACCCCTCCACTTT	CASSEGRGPPLHF
TRBJ2-5	-	-	TRBV5-8	TGTGCCAGCAGCTCCGGAGGGGGACTCCAAGAGACCCAGTACTTC	CASSSGGGLQETQYF
TRBJ1-4	-	TRBD1	TRBV6-1	TGTGCCAGCAGTAGACAGGGGGCGGGGGGGGAAAAACTGTTTTTT	CASSRQGAGGEKLFF
TRBJ2-3	once	-	TRBV19	TGTGCCAGTAGTATTGTAGAGGGAGCCGGAGATACGCAGTATTTT	CASSIVEGAGDTQYF
TRBJ2-1	-	TRBD2	TRBV13	TGTGCCAGCAGCTTAGGGTCGTGGGACGGGGGGGACCATGAGCAGTTCTTC	CASSLGSWDGGDHEQFF
TRBJ2-7	few	-	TRBV5-1	TGCGCCAGCAGCTTGGACTACGAGCAGTACTTC	CASSLDYEQYF
TRBJ2-2	-	-	TRBV7-2	TGTGCCAGCAGCGCGGGGCTAGGGGCAGGGGGTAATACCGGGGAGCTGTTTTTT	CASSAGLGAGGNTGELFF
TRBJ1-3	-	-	TRBV7-9	TGTGCCAGCAGCTTTTCAACAGGGATTCGTGGAAACACCATATATTTT	CASSFSTGIRGNTIYF
TRBJ2-5	-	TRBD2	TRBV9	TGTGCCAGCAGCGAGACTAGCGGGGGCCTCCAGGGAGAGACCCAGTACTTC	CASSETSGGLQGETQYF